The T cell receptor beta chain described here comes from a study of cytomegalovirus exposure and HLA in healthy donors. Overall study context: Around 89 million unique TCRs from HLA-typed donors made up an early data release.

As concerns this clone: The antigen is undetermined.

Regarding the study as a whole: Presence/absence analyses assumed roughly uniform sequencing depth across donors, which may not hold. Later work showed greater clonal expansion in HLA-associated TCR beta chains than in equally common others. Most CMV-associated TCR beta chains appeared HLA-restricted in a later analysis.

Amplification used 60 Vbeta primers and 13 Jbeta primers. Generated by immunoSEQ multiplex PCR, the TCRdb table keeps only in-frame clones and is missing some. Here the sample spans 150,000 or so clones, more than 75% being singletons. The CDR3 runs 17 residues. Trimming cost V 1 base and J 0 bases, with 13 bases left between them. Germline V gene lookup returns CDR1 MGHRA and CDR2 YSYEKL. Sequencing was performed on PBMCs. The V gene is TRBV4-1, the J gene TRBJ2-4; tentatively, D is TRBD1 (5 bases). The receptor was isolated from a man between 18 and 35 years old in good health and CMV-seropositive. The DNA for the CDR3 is TGCGCCAGCAGCCAAGTGGGGCAGGGCCGAGCCAAAAACATTCAGTACTTC. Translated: CASSQVGQGRAKNIQYF.